This T cell receptor (beta chain) came from a study of OX40 agonist ivuxolimab in advanced cancers. With respect to this clone: This CDR3 is also generated by other DNA sequences in the sample.

Clones were read by immunoSEQ multiplex PCR, and TCRdb kept only the in-frame ones, dropping some. The sample contains roughly 60,000 clones, roughly 86% of which appear only once. The germline CDR1 and CDR2 sequences are SEHNR and FQNEAQ (reference sequence). The CDR3 spans 13 residues. Trimming removed 3 bases from V and 0 bases from J, with 5 bases in between. The receptor was isolated from an adult with an advanced solid tumor such as melanoma, head and neck, liver or kidney cancer. Sequencing was performed on CD4+ or CD8+ T cells sorted from blood, taken in a trial of the OX40 agonist ivuxolimab. The rearrangement joins TRBV7-9 to TRBJ1-1; no definite D call. CDR3 bases: TGTGCCAGCAGCTTTGAGATGAACACTGAAGCTTTCTTT. Its translation: CASSFEMNTEAFF.